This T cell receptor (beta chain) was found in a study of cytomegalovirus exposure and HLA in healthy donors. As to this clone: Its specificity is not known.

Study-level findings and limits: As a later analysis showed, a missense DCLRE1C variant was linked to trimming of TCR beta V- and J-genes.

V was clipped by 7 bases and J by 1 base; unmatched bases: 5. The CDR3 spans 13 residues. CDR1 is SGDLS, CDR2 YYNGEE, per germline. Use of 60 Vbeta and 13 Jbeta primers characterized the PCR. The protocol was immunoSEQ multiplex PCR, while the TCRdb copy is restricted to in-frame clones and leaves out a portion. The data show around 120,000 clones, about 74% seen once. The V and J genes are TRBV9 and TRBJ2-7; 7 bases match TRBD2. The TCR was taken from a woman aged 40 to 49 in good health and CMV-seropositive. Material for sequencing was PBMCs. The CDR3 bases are TGTGCCAGCGGAGCCGGGGGGTCCTACGAGCAGTACTTC. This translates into CASGAGGSYEQYF.